These 26 T cell receptor beta chains originate from one sample sequenced in a study of glioma-infiltrating T cells after dendritic cell vaccination. Profiling relied on immunoSEQ multiplex PCR, and the TCRdb table lists in-frame clones only, not all of them. This sample has 90,000 to 100,000 clones, with roughly 83% found just once. This material consisted of blood, taken before dendritic cell vaccination. The source is a human donor with glioblastoma.

This chain connects TRBV11-2 to TRBJ2-7, with 11 bases fitting TRBD2. Germline lookup yields CDR1 SGHAT and CDR2 FQNNGV. There are 15 residues in the CDR3. J lost 13 bases, V lost 0 bases, and 11 bases had no gene match. In nucleotides, the CDR3 is TGTGCCAGCAGCTTAGATCAACTAGCGGGAGTGTCTAGATACTTC. Its translation: CASSLDQLAGVSRYF. The complete variable domain, with remaining parts taken from reference TRBV11-2 and TRBJ2-7, reads EAGVAQSPRYKIIEKRQSVAFWCNPISGHATLYWYQQILGQGPKLLIQFQNNGVVDDSQLPKDRFSAERLKGVDSTLKIQPAKLEDSAVYLCASSLDQLAGVSRYFGPGTRLTVT.

The chain carries TRBV10-3 and TRBJ2-1, with TRBD2 matching 12 bases. This CDR3 contains 15 residues. J lost 6 bases, V lost 4 bases, and 4 bases had no gene match. From germline, CDR1 is ENHRY and CDR2 SYGVKD. In nucleotides, the CDR3 is TGTGCCATCAGTGCTAGCGGGGGGGCTTCCAATGAGCAGTTCTTC. Protein sequence: CAISASGGASNEQFF.

The chain combines TRBV27 with TRBJ1-4; 9 bases map to TRBD1. The CDR3 contains 14 residues. The trim removed 4 bases at V and 5 bases at J, leaving 2 bases unmatched. Germline assignment: CDR1 MNHEY and CDR2 SMNVEV (reference sequence). This CDR3 is CASSSGTGNEKLFF. The DNA of the CDR3 is TGTGCCAGCAGTTCCGGGACAGGGAATGAAAAACTGTTTTTT.

This chain joins TRBV5-1 and TRBJ2-2; 13 bases line up with TRBD2. There are 17 residues in the CDR3. The germline V gene has CDR1 SGHRS and CDR2 YFSETQ. The V gene end was trimmed by 2 bases and the J gene end by 5 bases; junction bases not matched to a gene: 6. Here the CDR3 DNA reads TGCGCCAGCAGCTTTAGGACTAGCGGGAGAGGGACCGGGGAGCTGTTTTTT. Its translation: CASSFRTSGRGTGELFF.

The V and J genes are TRBV5-4 and TRBJ1-2; weak D call: TRBD1 (6 bases). The CDR3 length is 13 residues. Germline V gene sequence: CDR1 SGHNT, CDR2 YYREEE (reference sequence). Trimming pared 3 bases from V and 4 bases from J, leaving 10 bases between. Here the CDR3 DNA reads TGTGCCAGCAGCTCAGGACAGATCTATGGCTACACCTTC. Protein product: CASSSGQIYGYTF.

The V and J genes are TRBV5-1 and TRBJ2-1, with 9 bases aligning to TRBD2. CDR1 and CDR2 (germline): SGHRS, YFSETQ. CDR3 length equals 15 residues. V trimming: 4 bases; J trimming: 6 bases; junction bases outside the gene matches: 8. CDR3 protein: CASSPLAGGLNEQFF. The CDR3, as DNA: TGCGCCAGCAGCCCCCTGGCGGGGGGGCTCAATGAGCAGTTCTTC.

The rearrangement joins TRBV28 to TRBJ2-1; 7 bases fit TRBD1. Trimming at V came to 3 bases and at J to 0 bases, leaving 8 bases not matched to a gene. Germline lookup yields CDR1 MDHEN and CDR2 SYDVKM. CDR3 length: 17 residues. This CDR3 reads CASSFRQGPVSYNEQFF. The DNA of the CDR3 is TGTGCCAGCAGTTTCCGACAGGGCCCTGTCTCCTACAATGAGCAGTTCTTC. Filled out from reference TRBV28 and TRBJ2-1, the complete variable domain reads DVKVTQSSRYLVKRTGEKVFLECVQDMDHENMFWYRQDPGLGLRLIYFSYDVKMKEKGDIPEGYSVSREKKERFSLILESASTNQTSMYLCASSFRQGPVSYNEQFFGPGTRLTVL.

This rearrangement joins TRBV4-1 to TRBJ1-1, with D maybe TRBD1 (5 bases). Trimming took 3 bases from V and 0 from J, leaving 11 bases between them. Germline V CDR1 and CDR2: MGHRA, YSYEKL. The length of the CDR3 is 15 residues. The CDR3 spells CASSQQGLMNTEAFF. In DNA form, the CDR3 reads TGCGCCAGCAGCCAGCAGGGACTCATGAACACTGAAGCTTTCTTT.

This clone has a handful of counts. The CDR3 DNA follows: TGCGCCAGCAGCCAAGAAAGAACAGGGAATTCACCCCTCCACTTT. Protein: CASSQERTGNSPLHF. This chain joins TRBV4-1 and TRBJ1-6; possibly TRBD1 for D (6 bases). Deletions cut 0 bases from V and 7 bases from J, with 10 bases between. There are 15 residues in the CDR3. Germline CDR1 reads MGHRA; CDR2 reads YSYEKL.

This clone showed up just a few times. The CDR3 nucleotides read TGTGCCAGCAGTTACCCGACAGGGACTGGAAACACCATATATTTT. Translating gives CASSYPTGTGNTIYF. The chain carries TRBV6-6 and TRBJ1-3, with TRBD1 matching over 7 bases. The CDR3 contains 15 residues. Germline V lookup: CDR1 MNHNY, CDR2 SVGAGI (reference sequence). Losses at the gene ends were 2 bases for V and 2 bases for J; bases not matched to a gene: 3.

This chain connects TRBV2 to TRBJ1-6; no definite D call. CDR3 length: 14 amino acids. V lost 4 bases and J 7 bases, leaving 11 bases between the germline ends. Germline lookup yields CDR1 SNHLY and CDR2 FYNNEI. CDR3: CASSALGSNSPLHF. CDR3 DNA sequence: TGTGCCAGCAGTGCTCTAGGTTCGAATTCACCCCTCCACTTT. The full variable domain, rest sourced from reference TRBV2 and TRBJ1-6, is EPEVTQTPSHQVTQMGQEVILRCVPISNHLYFYWYRQILGQKVEFLVSFYNNEISEKSEIFDDQFSVERPDGSNFTLKIRSTKLEDSAMYFCASSALGSNSPLHFGNGTRLTVT.

The gene calls are TRBV19 and TRBJ1-3; TRBD1 matches 8 bases. The CDR3 extends over 14 amino acids. Germline assignment: CDR1 LNHDA and CDR2 SQIVND (reference sequence). The V segment lost 5 bases and the J segment 3 bases; nucleotides outside the gene matches: 3. In DNA form, the CDR3 reads TGTGCCAGTAGTTCGGACAGGGTTGGAAACACCATATATTTT. The encoded protein is CASSSDRVGNTIYF. The whole variable domain, filled in from reference TRBV19 and TRBJ1-3, reads DGGITQSPKYLFRKEGQNVTLSCEQNLNHDAMYWYRQDPGQGLRLIYYSQIVNDFQKGDIAEGYSVSREKKESFPLTVTSAQKNPTAFYLCASSSDRVGNTIYFGEGSWLTVV.

This clone was recorded only once. In DNA, the CDR3 is TGTGCCAGCAGCCCACGGCGGTGGCGGGGGGCCTCTAGCACAGATACGCAGTATTTT. Translating it yields CASSPRRWRGASSTDTQYF. The chain links TRBV7-8 to TRBJ2-3; 8 nucleotides line up with TRBD2. CDR1 and CDR2 (germline): SGHVS, FQNEAQ. The V and J ends lost 5 bases and 0 bases, in that order; junction bases with no gene match: 16. This CDR3 comprises 19 residues.

The chain links TRBV10-3 to TRBJ1-1; D unclear. Trimming pared 8 bases from V and 1 base from J, leaving 5 bases between. Germline V lookup: CDR1 ENHRY, CDR2 SYGVKD. The CDR3 contains 11 residues. The CDR3 nucleotides read TGTGCCATCCGGGGGAACACTGAAGCTTTCTTT. This encodes CAIRGNTEAFF.

This clone has a handful of counts. The rearrangement links TRBV2 to TRBJ1-2; 7 nucleotides line up with TRBD1. The CDR3 extends over 14 amino acids. Germline V gives CDR1 SNHLY, CDR2 FYNNEI. The junction had 12 bases not matched to a gene; V was cut back by 6 bases and J by 8 bases. CDR3 sequence reads: CASRGDRGLGGYTF. For the CDR3, the DNA is TGTGCCAGCAGGGGGGACAGAGGTTTGGGGGGCTACACCTTC.

This sequence joins TRBV4-1 and TRBJ1-6; 7 positions match TRBD1. Germline trimming cut 4 bases from V and 6 bases from J; bases unmatched to any gene: 12. This CDR3 region has 17 residues. CDR1 MGHRA and CDR2 YSYEKL come from the germline V gene. The CDR3 here is CASSPKRRQGVNSPLHF. The DNA of the CDR3 is TGCGCCAGCAGCCCGAAACGACGACAGGGAGTTAATTCACCCCTCCACTTT.

The chain employs TRBV28 and TRBJ1-1; 8 bases agree with TRBD1. This CDR3 has 16 residues. The V and J ends lost 7 bases and 5 bases, in that order; junction bases with no gene match: 15. From germline, CDR1 is MDHEN and CDR2 SYDVKM. The CDR3 sequence: CASIPPGTGGRTEAFF. The CDR3 DNA sequence: TGTGCCAGCATCCCCCCGGGAACAGGGGGTAGGACTGAAGCTTTCTTT.

The chain is built from TRBV27 and TRBJ1-5; no firm D call. The CDR3 covers 13 residues. V was cut by 6 bases and J by 6 bases, with 12 bases left in between. Per germline, CDR1 MNHEY and CDR2 SMNVEV (reference sequence). As DNA, the CDR3 is TGTGCCAGCAGAGGACCCGAGGGTCAGCCCCAGCATTTT. Its translation is CASRGPEGQPQHF.

This chain joins TRBV10-2 and TRBJ2-3; 14 bases are shared with TRBD2. The CDR3 totals 16 residues. Germline V gives CDR1 WSHSY, CDR2 SAAADI. The trim removed 5 bases at V and 7 bases at J, leaving 8 bases unmatched. CDR3 amino acids: CASSMPGLAGVNTQYF. The DNA for the CDR3 is TGCGCCAGCAGTATGCCGGGACTAGCGGGAGTAAATACGCAGTATTTT.

The chain links TRBV19 to TRBJ1-5, with 10 bases identical to TRBD1. This CDR3 has 15 amino acids. Germline V gene sequence: CDR1 LNHDA, CDR2 SQIVND (reference sequence). V lost 9 bases and J lost 4; bases outside the gene matches: 9. The CDR3 nucleotides read TGTGCCAGCCCAAGGACAGGGGGTTTTAATCAGCCCCAGCATTTT. Amino acid sequence: CASPRTGGFNQPQHF.

This clone has only a few counts. The chain links TRBV10-3 to TRBJ2-1, with D perhaps TRBD2 (5 bases). The germline V gene encodes CDR1 ENHRY and CDR2 SYGVKD. The CDR3 contains 13 residues. With 10 bases removed from V and 6 bases from J, the gap between germline ends came to 16 bases. CDR3: CATGSSGSNEQFF. CDR3 bases: TGTGCCACCGGATCAAGCGGAAGCAATGAGCAGTTCTTC.

V gene TRBV18 combines with J gene TRBJ2-7, with D possibly TRBD1 on 6 matching bases. The ends were cut back, 2 bases at V and 3 bases at J, with 11 bases in the middle. Germline lookup yields CDR1 KGHSH and CDR2 LQKENI. The CDR3 contains 14 residues. For the CDR3, the DNA is TGTGCCAGCTCACCAACCCGGGACATCTACGAGCAGTACTTC. This translates into CASSPTRDIYEQYF.

The rearrangement links TRBV15 to TRBJ2-5, with 9 nucleotides matching TRBD1. Germline V gene lookup returns CDR1 LNHNV and CDR2 YYDKDF (reference sequence). The CDR3 runs 14 residues. Losses at the gene ends were 6 bases for V and 7 bases for J; bases not matched to a gene: 9. CDR3 DNA sequence: TGTGCCACCAGAAACGACAGGGGGTATGGGACCCAGTACTTC. As protein: CATRNDRGYGTQYF.

The J gene is TRBJ2-3, the V gene TRBV7-9, with 12 positions matching TRBD2. CDR1 and CDR2 (germline): SEHNR, FQNEAQ (reference sequence). The length of the CDR3 is 15 residues. J gave up 2 bases and V 5 bases, and 2 bases lay outside the gene matches. CDR3 coding DNA: TGTGCCAGCAGCCCTAGCGGGGGGGTCACAGATACGCAGTATTTT. Amino acid sequence: CASSPSGGVTDTQYF.

This sequence joins TRBV6-6 and TRBJ1-2; no reliable D call. The CDR3 covers 13 residues. From germline, CDR1 is MNHNY and CDR2 SVGAGI (reference sequence). The V end lost 5 bases, the J end lost 3 bases, and 10 bases lay between the germline ends. CDR3 nucleotide sequence: TGTGCCAGCAGTACGAAGAGGGACTATGGCTACACCTTC. Amino acid sequence: CASSTKRDYGYTF.

The chain couples TRBV6-5 to TRBJ1-1; D not certain. The V end was cut by 7 bases, the J end by 1 base, with 10 bases between. In germline, CDR1 is MNHEY, CDR2 SVGAGI. This CDR3 region has 13 residues. CDR3 DNA: TGTGCCAGCACGACACCAGCGAACACTGAAGCTTTCTTT. Translation gives CASTTPANTEAFF.